Described below is a single TCR beta chain sequence and its context. Its cognate antigen is unknown. The data belong to a study of post-analysis software for immune sequencing data. Germline V gene sequence: CDR1 SGHTA, CDR2 FQGTGA. Trimming shortened V by 5 bases and J by 5 bases, and 11 bases separated the two germline ends. The CDR3 sequence is 13 residues long. Unique-molecular-identifier-tagged TCR beta cDNA libraries were used. A population of about 0.95 to 10 million T cells gave rise to about half a million cDNA molecules. TCRdb reanalysed the PCR reads using MiXCR and keeps one entry per CDR3 protein. The data contain about 460,000 distinct CDR3 sequences, roughly 45% of them seen just once; the ten biggest clones take up roughly an eighth. Study-wide points: Patients had higher frequencies than controls of roughly 5 TRBV segments, including TRBV5-6, TRBV5-1 and TRBV20-1. Among multiple sclerosis patients, normalized Chao1 diversity was significantly below that of controls.

The TCR comes from a girl between 5 and 17 years old with multiple sclerosis. The specimen sequenced was blood. V and J are TRBV7-3 and TRBJ2-3; D gene unclear. The CDR3: CASSPMARDTQYF. The CDR3 coding sequence is TGTGCCAGCAGCCCGATGGCAAGAGATACGCAGTATTTT.